The TCR beta chain under discussion was sequenced for a study of cytomegalovirus exposure and HLA in healthy donors. Overall study findings and caveats: Across donors, presence/absence analyses took sequencing depth to be roughly uniform.

The PCR used 60 Vbeta and 13 Jbeta primers. Repertoires were generated with immunoSEQ multiplex PCR, while TCRdb's copy carries only in-frame clones and drops some. The sample records tens of thousands of clones, 75% to 80% being singletons. Deletions cut 1 base from V and 0 bases from J, with 13 bases between. The CDR3 totals 17 residues. Germline values: CDR1 SEHNR, CDR2 FQNEAQ (reference sequence). With respect to this clone: Its antigen remains unknown.

The rearrangement links TRBV7-9 to TRBJ1-5; a possible D gene is TRBD1 (5 bases). The origin of this receptor is a man aged 35-49 years in good health and CMV-seronegative. Sequencing used PBMCs. The CDR3 loop reads CASSLEGAGNSNQPQHF. The CDR3 region has the DNA TGTGCCAGCAGCTTAGAAGGGGCAGGGAATAGCAATCAGCCCCAGCATTTT.